The next 10 T cell receptor beta chains were all read from a single sample in a study of beta chain features in type 1 diabetes. Investigators reverse transcribed all isolated RNA, so they sequenced expressed TCRB transcripts. Clones were read by immunoSEQ multiplex PCR, and TCRdb kept only the in-frame ones, dropping some. This sample has fewer than 550,000 clones, with about an eighth found just once. Sequenced: naive CD4+ T cells from blood. These receptors were taken from a woman aged 18 to 35 in good health.

This clone was seen a few times. The chain employs TRBV7-2 and TRBJ2-7; a weak D match, TRBD1 (5 bases). This CDR3 is 13 amino acids long. Trimming cost V 4 bases and J 3 bases, with 10 bases left between them. Germline V gene sequence: CDR1 SGHTA, CDR2 FQGNSA. The CDR3: CASSWGVNYEQYV. In DNA, the CDR3 is TGTGCCAGCAGCTGGGGCGTTAACTACGAGCAGTACGTC.

The rearrangement uses TRBV29-1 and TRBJ2-2; 7 bases map to TRBD1. This CDR3 contains 14 residues. Trimming removed 6 bases from V and 0 bases from J; junction bases left unmatched: 4. Looked up from germline, CDR1 is SQVTM and CDR2 is ANQGSEA. CDR3 residues: CSVADRTNTGELFF. The DNA of the CDR3 is TGCAGCGTAGCGGACAGGACGAACACCGGGGAGCTGTTTTTT.

This chain joins TRBV15 and TRBJ2-7, with unresolved D. This CDR3 has 15 residues. In germline, CDR1 is LNHNV, CDR2 YYDKDF (reference sequence). V lost 0 bases, J lost 6 bases, and 15 bases lay in between. This chain's CDR3 is CATSRDHITKAEQYF. The DNA for the CDR3 is TGTGCCACCAGCAGAGATCATATTACGAAGGCCGAGCAGTACTTC.

This clone was counted between two and nine times. V and J are TRBV15 and TRBJ2-3; the D is unclear. CDR1 is LNHNV and CDR2 is YYDKDF in the germline V gene (reference sequence). The V end lost 0 bases, the J end lost 8 bases, and 9 bases lay between the germline ends. The CDR3 has 13 amino acids. The CDR3 bases are TGTGCCACCAGCAGAGATCTGTGGGGTACGCAGTATTTT. Residues: CATSRDLWGTQYF.

In its sample, this clone was seen a few times. The chain combines TRBV4-3 with TRBJ2-3, with TRBD2 matching 11 bases. V dropped 0 bases and J dropped 4; count of bases not matched to a gene: 6. The CDR3 contains 17 residues. CDR1 is LGHNA, CDR2 YSLEER, per germline. CDR3 DNA: TGCGCCAGCAGCCAAGAGACTAGCGGGAAGGGGCCAGATACGCAGTATTTT. This sequence encodes CASSQETSGKGPDTQYF.

Many counts were recorded for this clone. The chain combines TRBV13 with TRBJ2-3; D ambiguous. This CDR3 region has 13 residues. V dropped 5 bases and J dropped 4 bases, with 10 bases sitting between them. CDR1 is PRHDT, CDR2 FYEKMQ, per germline (reference sequence). CDR3 loop: CASSPKRSDTQYF. The DNA of the CDR3 is TGTGCCAGCAGCCCGAAGCGTTCAGATACGCAGTATTTT.

There are a few counts of this clone. The CDR3 loop is CASSQAGKEETQYF. CDR3 sequence (DNA): TGCGCCAGCAGCCAAGCAGGGAAGGAAGAGACCCAGTACTTC. The rearrangement joins TRBV4-3 to TRBJ2-5; TRBD1 is a possible D gene (5 bases). CDR1 and CDR2 from the germline V gene are LGHNA and YSLEER. V was clipped by 1 base and J by 3 bases, with 9 bases between them. There are 14 residues in the CDR3.

The chain has TRBV4-2 and TRBJ1-2, with D uncertain. Trimming pared 4 bases from V and 8 bases from J, leaving 14 bases between. CDR3 size: 13 residues. Germline V gene data show CDR1 as LGHNA and CDR2 as YNFKEQ. CDR3 sequence reads: CASSLLGLGGYTF. In DNA form, the CDR3 reads TGTGCCAGCAGCCTATTAGGGCTTGGAGGCTACACCTTC.

The rearrangement joins TRBV28 to TRBJ2-4; D uncertain. Germline V CDR1 and CDR2: MDHEN, SYDVKM. Trimming left V 0 bases short and J 8 bases short, with 14 bases between. The CDR3 runs 15 residues. The CDR3 bases are TGTGCCAGCAGTTTATGGGCGTCTGGGGTGGACATTCAGTACTTC. Residues: CASSLWASGVDIQYF. The full variable domain, completed using reference TRBV28 and TRBJ2-4, is DVKVTQSSRYLVKRTGEKVFLECVQDMDHENMFWYRQDPGLGLRLIYFSYDVKMKEKGDIPEGYSVSREKKERFSLILESASTNQTSMYLCASSLWASGVDIQYFGAGTRLSVL.

This chain links TRBV6-6 with TRBJ1-2, with 8 bases matching TRBD1. Germline V gives CDR1 MNHNY, CDR2 SVGAGI (reference sequence). The CDR3 is 14 amino acids. J lost 8 bases, V lost 0 bases, and 5 bases had no gene match. The CDR3 sequence is CASSYSGQGGGYTF. The CDR3 coding sequence is TGTGCCAGCAGTTACTCCGGACAGGGCGGGGGCTACACCTTC.